These 4 T cell receptor beta chains originate from one sample sequenced in a study of OX40 agonist ivuxolimab in advanced cancers. Sequencing used immunoSEQ multiplex PCR; TCRdb keeps in-frame clones, though not all of them. This table has around 66,000 clones, around 90% appearing once. Sequenced here: CD4+ or CD8+ T cells sorted from blood, sampled in a trial of the OX40 agonist ivuxolimab. The receptors derive from an adult with an advanced solid tumor such as melanoma, head and neck, liver or kidney cancer.

The V gene is TRBV29-1, the J gene TRBJ1-1, with D possibly matching TRBD1 (5 bases). The CDR3 loop spans 14 amino acids. Per the germline V gene, CDR1 is SQVTM and CDR2 is ANQGSEA. Trimming removed 1 base from V and 4 bases from J, with 13 bases in between. The CDR3 sequence is CSVEGFSGSTEAFF. Written as DNA, the CDR3 is TGCAGCGTTGAAGGGTTCTCAGGGTCCACTGAAGCTTTCTTT.

The rearrangement uses TRBV5-1 and TRBJ1-3; the D gene is possibly TRBD1 (6 bases). Germline assignment: CDR1 SGHRS and CDR2 YFSETQ. Trimming cost V 7 bases and J 1 base, with 9 bases left between them. This CDR3 region has 13 residues. Here the CDR3 reads CASYTGSGNTIYF. DNA of the CDR3: TGCGCCAGCTATACAGGGTCTGGAAACACCATATATTTT.

This chain links TRBV18 with TRBJ2-7; 10 bases fit TRBD1. J lost 2 bases, V lost 4 bases, and 14 bases had no gene match. The CDR3 length is 18 residues. CDR1 KGHSH and CDR2 LQKENI come from the germline V gene. The CDR3 DNA reads as TGTGCCAGCTCACTATACCAGGATCCGGGACAGGGGACCTACGAGCAGTACTTC. Translating it yields CASSLYQDPGQGTYEQYF.

The rearrangement uses TRBV6-6 and TRBJ1-1; tentatively, D is TRBD1 (5 bases). Trimming cost V 6 bases and J 3 bases, with 11 bases left between them. Germline CDR1 is MNHNY and CDR2 is SVGAGI (reference sequence). There are 13 residues in the CDR3. CDR3 sequence: CASSGGRYTEAFF. The CDR3 DNA reads TGTGCCAGCAGCGGGGGTCGGTACACTGAAGCTTTCTTT.